The source of this T cell receptor (beta chain) is a study of blood T cell repertoires in COVID-19. As for the study in general: Italy, Spain and the United States were the sources of the convalescent and acute COVID-19 samples. PBMCs, B-cell-depleted T cells, or T cells provided the cDNA or gDNA that made up the material.

In germline, CDR1 is SEHNR, CDR2 FQNEAQ (reference sequence). V was shortened by 5 bases and J by 4 bases, with 23 bases between the two germline ends. This CDR3 comprises 17 residues. TCRdb's copy holds only in-frame clones and misses some; the assay was immunoSEQ multiplex PCR. The sample has about 99,000 clones; around nine tenths are singletons. This clone occurred once. Different DNA sequences within this sample yield the same CDR3. The genes are TRBV7-9 and TRBJ1-1; D possibly corresponds to TRBD1 (5 bases). This clonotype originated in a human donor in a cohort sampled during active COVID-19. Sequenced input: peripheral blood. CDR3 sequence reads: CASSLGGATAGITEAFF. Written as DNA, the CDR3 is TGTGCCAGCAGCCTGGGGGGAGCCACAGCCGGCATCACTGAAGCTTTCTTT.